The sequence of this TCR beta chain was determined in a study of cytomegalovirus exposure and HLA in healthy donors. Germline V gene data show CDR1 as SGHRS and CDR2 as YFSETQ. The CDR3 has 13 residues. Trimming took 1 base from V and 3 from J, leaving 7 bases between them. This table comes from immunoSEQ multiplex PCR, and its TCRdb copy is limited to in-frame clones, with some not included. Among 150,000 to 200,000 clones listed, around 83% were seen once. V and J are TRBV5-1 and TRBJ1-2; D is ambiguous. The receptor's source is a woman younger than 45 in good health and CMV-seropositive. The sequenced sample consisted of PBMCs. The CDR3 DNA follows: TGCGCCAGCAGCTTGAGCAGCGACTATGGCTACACCTTC. Translating it yields CASSLSSDYGYTF.